The TCR beta chain described here comes from a study of blood T cell repertoires in COVID-19. Study-wide context: Samples representing acute and convalescent COVID-19 were sourced from the United States, Italy and Spain. PBMCs, B-cell-depleted T cells, or T cells were the source of the cDNA or gDNA that made up the material.

In the authors' workflow: Scientists estimated how many nucleated cells there were by amplifying reference gene primers. Here immunoSEQ multiplex PCR was the method, and the copy in TCRdb shows in-frame clones only, minus some. For V, J and clone size, that table is used; D and trimming come from the DNA. Of approximately 85,000 clones listed, roughly 89% are singletons. This clone was seen only once. This CDR3 is also generated by other DNA sequences in the sample. Sequencing was done on a sample of peripheral blood. The sequence was collected from a woman aged 80 or over with active or convalescent COVID-19.

The CDR3 spells CAISEGPNTGELFF. CDR3 coding DNA: TGTGCCATCAGTGAGGGGCCGAACACCGGGGAGCTGTTTTTT. The chain employs TRBV10-3 and TRBJ2-2, with D hard to call. Germline CDR1 and CDR2: ENHRY and SYGVKD. The CDR3 runs to 14 residues. V was cut by 2 bases and J by 0 bases, with 4 bases left in between.